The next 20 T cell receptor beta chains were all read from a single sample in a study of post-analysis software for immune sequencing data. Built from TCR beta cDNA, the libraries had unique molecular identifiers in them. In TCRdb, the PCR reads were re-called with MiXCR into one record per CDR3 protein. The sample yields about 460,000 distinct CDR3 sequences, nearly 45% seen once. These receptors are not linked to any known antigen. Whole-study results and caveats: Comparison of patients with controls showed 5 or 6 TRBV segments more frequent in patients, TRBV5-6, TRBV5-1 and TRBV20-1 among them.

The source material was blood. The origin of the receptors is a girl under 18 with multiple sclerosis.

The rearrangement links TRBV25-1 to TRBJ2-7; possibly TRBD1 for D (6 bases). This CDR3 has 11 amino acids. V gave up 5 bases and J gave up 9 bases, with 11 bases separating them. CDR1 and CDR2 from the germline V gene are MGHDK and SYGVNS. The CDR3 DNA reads TGTGCCAGCAGTATACTAGGGGGGCAGTACTTC. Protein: CASSILGGQYF.

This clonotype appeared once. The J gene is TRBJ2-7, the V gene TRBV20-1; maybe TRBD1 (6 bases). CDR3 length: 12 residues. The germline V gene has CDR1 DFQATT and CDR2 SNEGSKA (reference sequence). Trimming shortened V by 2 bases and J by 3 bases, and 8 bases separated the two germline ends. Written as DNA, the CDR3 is TGCAGTGCTAGACAGGGGAGCTACGAGCAGTACTTC. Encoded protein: CSARQGSYEQYF.

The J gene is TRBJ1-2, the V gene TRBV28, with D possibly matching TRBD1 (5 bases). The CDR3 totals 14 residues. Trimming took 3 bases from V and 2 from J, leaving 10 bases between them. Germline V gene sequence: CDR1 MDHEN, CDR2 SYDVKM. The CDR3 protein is CASSFRGRNYGYTF. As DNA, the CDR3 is TGTGCCAGCAGTTTCCGGGGACGGAACTATGGCTACACCTTC.

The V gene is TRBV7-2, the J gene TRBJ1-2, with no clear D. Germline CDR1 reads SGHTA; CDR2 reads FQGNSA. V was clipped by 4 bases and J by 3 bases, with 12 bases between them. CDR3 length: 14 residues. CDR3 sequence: CASSSRTEDYGYTF. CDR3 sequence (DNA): TGTGCCAGCAGCTCAAGAACAGAAGACTATGGCTACACCTTC.

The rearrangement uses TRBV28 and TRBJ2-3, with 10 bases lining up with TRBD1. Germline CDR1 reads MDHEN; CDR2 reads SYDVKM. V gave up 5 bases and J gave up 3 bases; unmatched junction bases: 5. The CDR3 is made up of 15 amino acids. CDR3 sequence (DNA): TGTGCCAGCAGTCGAGGGGGACAGGGGACAGATACGCAGTATTTT. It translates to CASSRGGQGTDTQYF.

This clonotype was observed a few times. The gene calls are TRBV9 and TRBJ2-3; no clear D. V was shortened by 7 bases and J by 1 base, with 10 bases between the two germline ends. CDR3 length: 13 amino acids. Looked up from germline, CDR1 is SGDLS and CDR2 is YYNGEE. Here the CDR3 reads CASGTERTDTQYF. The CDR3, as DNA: TGTGCCAGCGGAACGGAGCGCACAGATACGCAGTATTTT. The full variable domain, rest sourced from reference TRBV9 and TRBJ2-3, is DSGVTQTPKHLITATGQRVTLRCSPRSGDLSVYWYQQSLDQGLQFLIQYYNGEERAKGNILERFSAQQFPDLHSELNLSSLELGDSALYFCASGTERTDTQYFGPGTRLTVL.

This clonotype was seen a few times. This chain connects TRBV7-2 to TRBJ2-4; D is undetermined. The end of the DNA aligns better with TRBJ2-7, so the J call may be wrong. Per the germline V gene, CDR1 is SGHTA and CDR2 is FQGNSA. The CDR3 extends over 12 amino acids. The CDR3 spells CASSGPGGEQYF. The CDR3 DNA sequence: TGTGCCAGCAGCGGTCCGGGTGGCGAGCAGTACTTC.

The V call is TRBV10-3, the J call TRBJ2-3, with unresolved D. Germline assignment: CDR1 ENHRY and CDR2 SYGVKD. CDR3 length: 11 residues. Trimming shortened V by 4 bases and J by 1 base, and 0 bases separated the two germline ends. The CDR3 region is CAISGTDTQYF. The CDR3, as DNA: TGTGCCATCAGTGGCACAGATACGCAGTATTTT.

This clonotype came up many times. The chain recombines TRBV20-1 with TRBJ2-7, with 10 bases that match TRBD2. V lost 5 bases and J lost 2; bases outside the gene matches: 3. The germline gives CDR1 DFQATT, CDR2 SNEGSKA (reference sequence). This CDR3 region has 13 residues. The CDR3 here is CSAPTSGTYEQYF. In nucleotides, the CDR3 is TGCAGTGCTCCTACTAGCGGGACCTACGAGCAGTACTTC.

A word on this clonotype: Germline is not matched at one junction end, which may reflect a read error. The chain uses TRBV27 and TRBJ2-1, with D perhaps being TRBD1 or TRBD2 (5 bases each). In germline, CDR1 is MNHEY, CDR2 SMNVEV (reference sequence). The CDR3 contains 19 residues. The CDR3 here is CANSPRDESETSSYNEQFF. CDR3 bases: TGTGCCAACAGTCCCAGGGATGAGAGCGAAACTAGCTCCTACAATGAGCAGTTCTTC.

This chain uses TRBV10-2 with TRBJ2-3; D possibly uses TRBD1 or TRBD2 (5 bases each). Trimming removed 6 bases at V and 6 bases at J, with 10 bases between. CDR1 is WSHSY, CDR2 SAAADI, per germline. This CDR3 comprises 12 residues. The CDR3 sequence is CASRAWGDTQYF. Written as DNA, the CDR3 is TGCGCCAGCAGGGCCTGGGGGGATACGCAGTATTTT.

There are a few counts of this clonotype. The CDR3 protein is CASSPGPGGEQYF. CDR3 sequence (DNA): TGTGCCAGCAGCCCAGGGCCAGGGGGCGAGCAGTACTTC. The rearrangement uses TRBV7-9 and TRBJ2-7, with 7 bases fitting TRBD1. Per the germline V gene, CDR1 is SEHNR and CDR2 is FQNEAQ (reference sequence). J lost 6 bases, V lost 5 bases, and 7 bases had no gene match. The CDR3 loop spans 13 amino acids.

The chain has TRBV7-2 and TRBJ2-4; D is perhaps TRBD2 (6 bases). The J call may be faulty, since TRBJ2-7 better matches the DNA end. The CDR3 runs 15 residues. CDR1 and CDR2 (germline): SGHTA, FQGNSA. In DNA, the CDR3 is TGTGCCAGCAGCGCCAGATTAAGACTAGAGTACGAGCAGTACTTC. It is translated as CASSARLRLEYEQYF.

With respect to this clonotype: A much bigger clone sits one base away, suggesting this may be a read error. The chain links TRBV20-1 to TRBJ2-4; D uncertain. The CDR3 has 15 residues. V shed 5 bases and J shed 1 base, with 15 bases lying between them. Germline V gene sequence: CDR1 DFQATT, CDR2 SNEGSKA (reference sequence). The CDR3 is CSAPDPGVAKNIQYF. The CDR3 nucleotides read TGCAGTGCTCCTGATCCCGGTGTTGCCAAAAACATTCAGTACTTC.

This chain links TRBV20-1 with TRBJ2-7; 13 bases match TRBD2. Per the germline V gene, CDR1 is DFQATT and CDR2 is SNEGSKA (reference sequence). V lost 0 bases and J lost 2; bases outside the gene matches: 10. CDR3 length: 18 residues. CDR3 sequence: CSARDSGLAGVLAYEQYF. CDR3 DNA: TGCAGTGCTAGAGATTCAGGACTAGCGGGAGTCTTAGCCTACGAGCAGTACTTC.

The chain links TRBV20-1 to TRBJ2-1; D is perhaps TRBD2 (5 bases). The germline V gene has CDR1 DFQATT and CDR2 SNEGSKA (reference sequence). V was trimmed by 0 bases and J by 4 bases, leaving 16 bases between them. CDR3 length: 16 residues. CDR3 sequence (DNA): TGCAGTGCTAGAGACCCTCTCTGGACTCAGTACAATGAGCAGTTCTTC. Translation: CSARDPLWTQYNEQFF.

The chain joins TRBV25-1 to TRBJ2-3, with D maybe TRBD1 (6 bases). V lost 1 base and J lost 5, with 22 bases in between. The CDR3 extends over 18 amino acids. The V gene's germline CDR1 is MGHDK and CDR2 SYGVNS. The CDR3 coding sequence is TGTGCCAGCAGTGAATTCACTGGGGCAGGGGTAGCACAAGATACGCAGTATTTT. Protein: CASSEFTGAGVAQDTQYF.

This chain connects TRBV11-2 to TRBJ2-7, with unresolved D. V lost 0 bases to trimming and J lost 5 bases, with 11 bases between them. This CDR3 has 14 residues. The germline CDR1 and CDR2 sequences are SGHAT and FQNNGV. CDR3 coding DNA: TGTGCCAGCAGCTTAGAACCACAAGCAAACGAGCAGTACTTC. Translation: CASSLEPQANEQYF.

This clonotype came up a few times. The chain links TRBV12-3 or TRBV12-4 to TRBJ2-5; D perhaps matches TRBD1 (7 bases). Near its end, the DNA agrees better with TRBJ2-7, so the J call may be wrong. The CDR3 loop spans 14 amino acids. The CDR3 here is CASSTSGGTYEQYF. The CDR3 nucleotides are TGTGCCAGCAGTACCTCAGGGGGGACCTACGAGCAGTACTTC.

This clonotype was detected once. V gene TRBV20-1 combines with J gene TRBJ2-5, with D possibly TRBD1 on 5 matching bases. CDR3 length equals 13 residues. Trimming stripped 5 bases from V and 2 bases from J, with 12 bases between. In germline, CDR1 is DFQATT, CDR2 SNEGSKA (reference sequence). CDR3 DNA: TGCAGTGCTCCTTTCCAGGGACAAGAGACCCAGTACTTC. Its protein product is CSAPFQGQETQYF.